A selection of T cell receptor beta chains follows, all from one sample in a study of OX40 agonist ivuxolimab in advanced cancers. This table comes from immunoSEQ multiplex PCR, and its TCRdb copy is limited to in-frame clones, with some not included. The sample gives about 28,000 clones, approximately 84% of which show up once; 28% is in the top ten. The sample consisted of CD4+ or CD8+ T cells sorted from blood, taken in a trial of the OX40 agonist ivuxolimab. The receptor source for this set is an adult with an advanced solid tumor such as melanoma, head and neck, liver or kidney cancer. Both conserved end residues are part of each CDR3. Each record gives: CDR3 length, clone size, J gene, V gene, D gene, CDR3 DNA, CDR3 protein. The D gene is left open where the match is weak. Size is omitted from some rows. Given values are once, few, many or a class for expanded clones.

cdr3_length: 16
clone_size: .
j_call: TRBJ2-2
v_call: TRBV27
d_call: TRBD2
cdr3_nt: TGTGCCAGCAGTTTATGGTCGCTAGCGGCTGCCGGGGAGCTGTTTTTT
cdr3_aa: CASSLWSLAAAGELFF

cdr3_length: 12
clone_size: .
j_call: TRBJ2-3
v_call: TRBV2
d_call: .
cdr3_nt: TGTGCCACCCTCCTTAGCACAGATACGCAGTATTTT
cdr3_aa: CATLLSTDTQYF

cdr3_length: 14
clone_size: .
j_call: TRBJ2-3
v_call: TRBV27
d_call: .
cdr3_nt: TGTGCCAGCAGTTTATCCGGATACACAGATACGCAGTATTTT
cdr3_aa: CASSLSGYTDTQYF

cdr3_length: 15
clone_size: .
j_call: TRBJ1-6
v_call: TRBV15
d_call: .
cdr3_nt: TGTGCCACCAGACCCTCGGGGGTCTATAATTCACCCCTCCACTTT
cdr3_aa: CATRPSGVYNSPLHF

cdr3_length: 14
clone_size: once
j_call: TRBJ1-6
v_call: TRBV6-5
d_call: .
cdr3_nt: TGTGCCAGCCTAGAACATCCTAGGGTGTCACCCCTCCACTTT
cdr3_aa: CASLEHPRVSPLHF

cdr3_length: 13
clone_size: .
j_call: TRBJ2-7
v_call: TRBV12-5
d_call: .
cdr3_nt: TGTGCTAGTGGTTTGGGGAATTCCTACGAGCAGTACTTC
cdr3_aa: CASGLGNSYEQYF

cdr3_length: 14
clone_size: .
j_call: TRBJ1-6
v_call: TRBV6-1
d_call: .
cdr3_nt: TGTGCCAGCACCAGGAGCTCCTATAATTCACCCCTCCACTTT
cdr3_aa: CASTRSSYNSPLHF

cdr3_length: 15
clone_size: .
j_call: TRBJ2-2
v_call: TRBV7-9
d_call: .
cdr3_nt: TGTGCCAGCAGATATAAGACGGATAACACCGGGGAGCTGTTTTTT
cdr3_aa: CASRYKTDNTGELFF

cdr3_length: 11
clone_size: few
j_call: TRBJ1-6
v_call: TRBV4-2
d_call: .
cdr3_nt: TGTGCCAGCAGCCAGGGAGCCTGGTTCCACTTT
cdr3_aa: CASSQGAWFHF

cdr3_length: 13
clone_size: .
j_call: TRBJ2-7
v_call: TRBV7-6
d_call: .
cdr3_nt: TGTGCCAGCAGCTTAACCGAAAGCGACGAGCAGTACTTC
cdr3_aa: CASSLTESDEQYF

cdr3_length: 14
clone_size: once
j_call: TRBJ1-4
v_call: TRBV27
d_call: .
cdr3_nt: TGTGCCAGCAGTTCCGGCCAGATGATGAAAAAACTGTTTTTT
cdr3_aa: CASSSGQMMKKLFF

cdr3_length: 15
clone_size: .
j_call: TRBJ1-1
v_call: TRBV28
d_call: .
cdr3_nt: TGTGCCAGCAGTCCCTTAGGGTGGGTAGACATCGGGGCTTTCTTT
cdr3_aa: CASSPLGWVDIGAFF

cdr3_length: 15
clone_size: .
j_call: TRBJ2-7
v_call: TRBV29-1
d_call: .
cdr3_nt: TGCAGCGTTGAAGATAACGGGGGGCTTCGCTACGAGCAGTACTTC
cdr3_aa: CSVEDNGGLRYEQYF

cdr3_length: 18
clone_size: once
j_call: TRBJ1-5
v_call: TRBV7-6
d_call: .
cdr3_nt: TGTGCCAGCAGCTTATACCCTCCGGGGCGGGGGAGCAATCAGCCCCAGCATTTT
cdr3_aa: CASSLYPPGRGSNQPQHF

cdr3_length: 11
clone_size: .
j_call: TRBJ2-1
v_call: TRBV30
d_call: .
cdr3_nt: TGTGCCTGGAGTGTAGGGGGTGAGCAGTTCTTC
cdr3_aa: CAWSVGGEQFF

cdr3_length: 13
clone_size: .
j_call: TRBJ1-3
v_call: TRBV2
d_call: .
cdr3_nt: TGTGCCAGCAGTGAAAGCGGGCAGTACACCATATATTTT
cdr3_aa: CASSESGQYTIYF

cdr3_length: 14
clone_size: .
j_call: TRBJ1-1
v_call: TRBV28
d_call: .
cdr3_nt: TGTGCCAGCAGTTTAGCGGGGCTTATCGCTGAAGCTTTCTTT
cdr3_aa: CASSLAGLIAEAFF

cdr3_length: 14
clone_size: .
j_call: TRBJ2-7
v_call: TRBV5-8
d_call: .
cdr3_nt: TGTGCCAGCAGCTTACGGGGGCTTGGGTACGAGCAGTACTTC
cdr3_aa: CASSLRGLGYEQYF

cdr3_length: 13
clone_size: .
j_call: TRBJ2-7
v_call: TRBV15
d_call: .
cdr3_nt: TGTGCCACCAGCAGAGCCGGGGTCTACGAGCAGTACTTC
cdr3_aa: CATSRAGVYEQYF

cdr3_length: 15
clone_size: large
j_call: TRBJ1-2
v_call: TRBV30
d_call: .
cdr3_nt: TGTGCCTGGAGTGTAGAAAGGATAGCTAACTATGGCTACACCTTC
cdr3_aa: CAWSVERIANYGYTF

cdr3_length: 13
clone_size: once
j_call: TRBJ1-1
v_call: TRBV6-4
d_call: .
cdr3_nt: TGTGCCAGCAGTGATCAGGGGTACACTGAAGCTTTCTTT
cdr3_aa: CASSDQGYTEAFF

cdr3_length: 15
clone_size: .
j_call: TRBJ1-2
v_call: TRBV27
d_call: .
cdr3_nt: TGTGCCAGCAGTAGCATCGGCGGTCCTAACTATGGCTACACCTTC
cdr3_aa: CASSSIGGPNYGYTF

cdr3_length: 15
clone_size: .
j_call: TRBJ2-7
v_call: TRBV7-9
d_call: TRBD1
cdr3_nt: TGTGCCAGCAGCTCCCGGGACAGGGGGCCTGGCGAGCAGTACTTC
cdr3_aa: CASSSRDRGPGEQYF

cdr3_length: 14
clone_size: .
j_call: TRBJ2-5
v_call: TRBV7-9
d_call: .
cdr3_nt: TGTGCCAGCAGGCACACAGGGGAGGGAGAGACCCAGTACTTC
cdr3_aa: CASRHTGEGETQYF

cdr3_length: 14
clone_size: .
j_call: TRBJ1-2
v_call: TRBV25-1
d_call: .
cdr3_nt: TGTGCCAGCAGTGAATATCTACCCCTCCTTGGCTACACCTTC
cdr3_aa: CASSEYLPLLGYTF

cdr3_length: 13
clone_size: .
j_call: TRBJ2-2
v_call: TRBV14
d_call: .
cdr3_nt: TGTGCCAGCAGCCAAGCGGTTACCGGGGAGCTGTTTTTT
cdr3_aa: CASSQAVTGELFF

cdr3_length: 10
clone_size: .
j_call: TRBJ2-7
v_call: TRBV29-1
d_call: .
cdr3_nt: TGCAGCGTCAAGGGCTACGAGCAGTACTTC
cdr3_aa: CSVKGYEQYF